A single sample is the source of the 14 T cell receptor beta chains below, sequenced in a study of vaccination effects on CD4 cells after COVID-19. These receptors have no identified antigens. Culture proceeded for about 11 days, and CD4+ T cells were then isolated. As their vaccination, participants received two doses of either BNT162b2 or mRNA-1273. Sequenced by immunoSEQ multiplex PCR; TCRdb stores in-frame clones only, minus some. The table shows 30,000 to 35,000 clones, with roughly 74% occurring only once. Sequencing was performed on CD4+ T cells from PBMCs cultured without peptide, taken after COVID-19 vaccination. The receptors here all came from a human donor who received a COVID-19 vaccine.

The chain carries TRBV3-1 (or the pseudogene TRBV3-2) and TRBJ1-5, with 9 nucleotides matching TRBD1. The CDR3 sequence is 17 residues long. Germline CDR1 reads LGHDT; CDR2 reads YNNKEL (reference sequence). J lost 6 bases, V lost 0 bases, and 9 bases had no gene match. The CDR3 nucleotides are TGTGCCAGCAGCCAAGATATGACAGGGGGTAGGGGTCAGCCCCAGCATTTT. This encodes CASSQDMTGGRGQPQHF.

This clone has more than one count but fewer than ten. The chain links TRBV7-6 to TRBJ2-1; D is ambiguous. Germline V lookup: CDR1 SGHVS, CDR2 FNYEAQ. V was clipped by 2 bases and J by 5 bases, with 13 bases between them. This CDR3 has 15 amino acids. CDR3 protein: CASSLTRNTNNEQFF. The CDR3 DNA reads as TGTGCCAGCAGCTTAACCCGAAACACCAACAATGAGCAGTTCTTC.

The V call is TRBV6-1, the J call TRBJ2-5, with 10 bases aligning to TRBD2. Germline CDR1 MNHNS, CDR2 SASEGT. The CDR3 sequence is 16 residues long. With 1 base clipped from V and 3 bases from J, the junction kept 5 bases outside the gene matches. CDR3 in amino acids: CASSEVLAGGKETQYF. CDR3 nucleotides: TGTGCCAGCAGTGAAGTGTTAGCGGGGGGCAAAGAGACCCAGTACTTC.

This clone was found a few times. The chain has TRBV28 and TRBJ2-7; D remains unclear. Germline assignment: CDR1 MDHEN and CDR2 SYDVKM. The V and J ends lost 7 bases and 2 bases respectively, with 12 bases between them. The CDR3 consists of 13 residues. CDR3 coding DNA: TGTGCCAGCAAATCGGGCCAGCCCTACGAGCAGTACTTC. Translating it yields CASKSGQPYEQYF.

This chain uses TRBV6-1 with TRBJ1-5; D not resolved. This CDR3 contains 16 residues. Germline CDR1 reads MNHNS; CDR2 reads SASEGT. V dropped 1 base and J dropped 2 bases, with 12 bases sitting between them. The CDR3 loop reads CASSEGRAVGNQPQHF. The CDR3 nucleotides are TGTGCCAGCAGTGAAGGCCGGGCTGTGGGCAATCAGCCCCAGCATTTT.

The CDR3 DNA sequence: TGTGCCAGCACATCATTCTCGGGAAACACCATATATTTT. It is translated as CASTSFSGNTIYF. The chain combines TRBV28 with TRBJ1-3; unclear D gene. Germline values: CDR1 MDHEN, CDR2 SYDVKM. The CDR3 consists of 13 residues. The ends were cut back, 7 bases at V and 4 bases at J, with 11 bases in the middle. Drawing the rest from reference TRBV28 and TRBJ1-3, the complete variable domain is DVKVTQSSRYLVKRTGEKVFLECVQDMDHENMFWYRQDPGLGLRLIYFSYDVKMKEKGDIPEGYSVSREKKERFSLILESASTNQTSMYLCASTSFSGNTIYFGEGSWLTVV.

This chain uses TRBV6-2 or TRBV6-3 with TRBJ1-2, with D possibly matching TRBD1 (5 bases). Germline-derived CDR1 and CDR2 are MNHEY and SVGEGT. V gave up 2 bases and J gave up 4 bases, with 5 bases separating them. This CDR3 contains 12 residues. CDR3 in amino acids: CASSYTGYGYTF. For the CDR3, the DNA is TGTGCCAGCAGTTACACAGGCTATGGCTACACCTTC.

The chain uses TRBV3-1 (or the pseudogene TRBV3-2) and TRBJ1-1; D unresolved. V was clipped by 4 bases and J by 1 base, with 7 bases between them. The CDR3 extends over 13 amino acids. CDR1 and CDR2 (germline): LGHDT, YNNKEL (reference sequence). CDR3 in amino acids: CASSRGSNTEAFF. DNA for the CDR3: TGTGCCAGCAGCCGTGGGTCGAACACTGAAGCTTTCTTT.

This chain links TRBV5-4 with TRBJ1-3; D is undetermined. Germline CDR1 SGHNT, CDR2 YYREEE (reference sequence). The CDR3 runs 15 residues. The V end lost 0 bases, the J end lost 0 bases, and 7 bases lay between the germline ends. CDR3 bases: TGTGCCAGCAGCTTGGAACCGAGCTCTGGAAACACCATATATTTT. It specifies CASSLEPSSGNTIYF.

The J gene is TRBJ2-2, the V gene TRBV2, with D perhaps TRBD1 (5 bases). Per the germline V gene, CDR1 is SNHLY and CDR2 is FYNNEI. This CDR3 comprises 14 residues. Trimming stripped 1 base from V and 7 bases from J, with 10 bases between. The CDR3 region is CASSEGGVGGELFF. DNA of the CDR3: TGTGCCAGCAGTGAAGGGGGCGTCGGCGGGGAGCTGTTTTTT.

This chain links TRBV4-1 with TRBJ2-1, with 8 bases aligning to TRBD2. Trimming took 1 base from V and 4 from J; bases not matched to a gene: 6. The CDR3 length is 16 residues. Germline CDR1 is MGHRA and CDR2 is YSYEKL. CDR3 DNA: TGCGCCAGCAGCCAAGTCGGCGGGAGGCGATACAATGAGCAGTTCTTC. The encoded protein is CASSQVGGRRYNEQFF.

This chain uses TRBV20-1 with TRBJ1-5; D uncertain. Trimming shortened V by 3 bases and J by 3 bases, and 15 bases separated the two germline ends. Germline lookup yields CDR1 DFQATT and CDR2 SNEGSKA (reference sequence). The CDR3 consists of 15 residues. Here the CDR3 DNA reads TGCAGTGCTAGTCCCCGGAAGGGCCCCAATCAGCCCCAGCATTTT. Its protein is CSASPRKGPNQPQHF.

The CDR3 protein is CASSAQGRGNTIYF. CDR3 sequence (DNA): TGTGCCAGCAGCGCGCAGGGGAGAGGAAACACCATATATTTT. The V and J genes are TRBV4-2 and TRBJ1-3, with a possible D match to TRBD1 (6 bases). The germline V gene encodes CDR1 LGHNA and CDR2 YNFKEQ. V shed 5 bases and J shed 4 bases, with 12 bases lying between them. The CDR3 consists of 14 residues.

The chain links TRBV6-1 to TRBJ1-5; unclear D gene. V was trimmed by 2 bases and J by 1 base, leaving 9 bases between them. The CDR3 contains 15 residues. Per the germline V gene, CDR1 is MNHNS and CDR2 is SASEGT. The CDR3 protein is CASSEYATSNQPQHF. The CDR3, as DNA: TGTGCCAGCAGTGAATACGCTACCAGCAATCAGCCCCAGCATTTT.